This TCR beta chain was identified in a study of shared clonotypes between healthy human individuals. The assay ran at deep level. Several immunoSEQ plates held equal portions of the genomic DNA taken from each subset. Generated by immunoSEQ multiplex PCR, the TCRdb table keeps only in-frame clones and is missing some. This table has about 2 million clones, less than 95% appearing once. The CDR3 runs to 11 residues. V gave up 6 bases and J gave up 2 bases, with 3 bases separating them. From germline, CDR1 is SNHLY and CDR2 FYNNEI. The naive CD8 fraction comprised CD45RO-negative cells positively selected for CCR7 and excluded terminally differentiated effector memory CD45RA+ cells.

The specimen sequenced was naive CD8+ T cells sorted from blood. The gene calls are TRBV2 and TRBJ2-3; D is ambiguous. This TCR was recovered from a young man in good health. In DNA form, the CDR3 reads TGTGCCAGCAGCACCACAGATACGCAGTATTTT. Translated, it gives CASSTTDTQYF.